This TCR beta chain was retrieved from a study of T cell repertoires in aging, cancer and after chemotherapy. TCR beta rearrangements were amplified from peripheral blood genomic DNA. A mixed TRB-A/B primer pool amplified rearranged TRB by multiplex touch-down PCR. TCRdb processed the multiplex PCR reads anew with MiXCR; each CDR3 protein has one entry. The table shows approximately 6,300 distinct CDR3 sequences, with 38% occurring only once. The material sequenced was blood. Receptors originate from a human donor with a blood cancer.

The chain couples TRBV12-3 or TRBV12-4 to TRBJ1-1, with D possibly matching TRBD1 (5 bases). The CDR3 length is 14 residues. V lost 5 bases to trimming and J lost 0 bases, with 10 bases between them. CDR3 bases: TGTGCCAGCAGTCAGACAGCGATGAACACTGAAGCTTTCTTT. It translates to CASSQTAMNTEAFF.